This passage covers 8 T cell receptor beta chains from one sample sequenced in a study of blood T cell repertoires in COVID-19. Data came from immunoSEQ multiplex PCR; TCRdb stores just in-frame clones and leaves some out. The table has under 20,000 clones, approximately 80% seen once. Sequenced material: peripheral blood. The receptor set was obtained from a man in his 70s with COVID-19, enrolled during active disease.

This chain uses TRBV11-2 with TRBJ1-6, with TRBD1 matching 7 bases. J lost 15 bases, V lost 10 bases, and 18 bases had no gene match. Germline CDR1 and CDR2: SGHAT and FQNNGV. This CDR3 spans 14 amino acids. CDR3 in amino acids: CATRQGPHNLGLHF. CDR3 DNA sequence: TGTGCCACCCGACAGGGACCCCATAATTTGGGCCTCCACTTT.

This clone was seen a single time. This sequence joins TRBV6-5 and TRBJ2-1, with D maybe TRBD1 (5 bases). CDR1 is MNHEY and CDR2 is SVGAGI in the germline V gene. CDR3 length: 12 residues. Trimming cost V 11 bases and J 4 bases, with 12 bases left between them. CDR3 sequence reads: CAVHKGYNEQFF. For the CDR3, the DNA is TGTGCCGTTCACAAGGGGTACAATGAGCAGTTCTTC.

Worth noting for this clone: Its ends do not fully match the called genes, so a read error is possible. The chain has TRBV30 and TRBJ1-2; no clear D. The CDR3 consists of 11 residues. Germline V gene lookup returns CDR1 GTSNPN and CDR2 SVGIG (reference sequence). The CDR3 DNA reads TGTGCCTGGAGTGTTTCATCGCAGGAAGGCTTC. Its translation: CAWSVSSQEGF. The full variable domain, in which reference TRBV30 and TRBJ1-2 provide the parts outside the CDR3, is SQTIHQWPATLVQPVGSPLSLECTVEGTSNPNLYWYRQAAGRGLQLLFYSVGIGQISSEVPQNLSASRPQDRQFILSSKKLLLSDSGFYLCAWSVSSQEGFGSGTRLTVV.

This rearrangement joins TRBV28 to TRBJ1-2; TRBD1 matches at 7 bases. The V and J ends lost 2 bases and 2 bases, in that order; junction bases with no gene match: 5. Germline CDR1 reads MDHEN; CDR2 reads SYDVKM. CDR3 length: 15 residues. Written as DNA, the CDR3 is TGTGCCAGCAGTTTACAGACAGGGCTAAACTATGGCTACACCTTC. Encoded protein: CASSLQTGLNYGYTF.

This rearrangement joins TRBV5-4 to TRBJ2-3; unclear D gene. The CDR3 totals 15 residues. Trimming stripped 1 base from V and 2 bases from J, with 11 bases between. CDR1 is SGHNT, CDR2 YYREEE, per germline (reference sequence). In DNA form, the CDR3 reads TGTGCCAGCAGCTTGTGGGCACAAGTCACAGATACGCAGTATTTT. Its translation: CASSLWAQVTDTQYF.

The rearrangement joins TRBV6-5 to TRBJ2-4, with unresolved D. The V gene's germline CDR1 is MNHEY and CDR2 SVGAGI. The CDR3 extends over 15 amino acids. Trimming removed 4 bases at V and 0 bases at J, with 10 bases between. CDR3 in DNA: TGTGCCAGCAGTTCCCTGACTCTAGCCAAAAACATTCAGTACTTC. It yields the protein CASSSLTLAKNIQYF.

This clone is judged medium-sized. The chain employs TRBV24-1 and TRBJ1-2; the D gene is possibly TRBD1 (5 bases). Per germline, CDR1 KGHDR and CDR2 SFDVKD. V was clipped by 4 bases and J by 6 bases, with 11 bases between them. CDR3 length: 13 amino acids. Written as DNA, the CDR3 is TGTGCCACCAGTGAGGCAGGGTCCGATGGCTACACCTTC. This gives the protein CATSEAGSDGYTF.

The chain has TRBV28 and TRBJ1-1; TRBD1 is a possible D gene (6 bases). The ends were cut back, 6 bases at V and 4 bases at J, with 18 bases in the middle. From germline, CDR1 is MDHEN and CDR2 SYDVKM. The CDR3 totals 15 residues. The CDR3 DNA follows: TGTGCCAGCAGAAGACAGGACATCGGTGGCACTGAAGCTTTCTTT. Encoded protein: CASRRQDIGGTEAFF.